This T cell receptor beta chain was sequenced in a study of blood T cell repertoires in COVID-19. For the study at large: Donors in the United States, Italy and Spain gave samples during acute or convalescent COVID-19. PBMCs, B-cell-depleted T cells, or T cells provided the cDNA or gDNA that made up the material.

The length of the CDR3 is 14 residues. Germline V gene data show CDR1 as SGDLS and CDR2 as YYNGEE. V lost 4 bases to trimming and J lost 2 bases; unmatched junction nucleotides: 5. Under the authors' procedure: It was from reference gene primer amplification that nucleated cell counts were estimated. This table comes from immunoSEQ multiplex PCR, and its TCRdb copy is limited to in-frame clones, with some not included. The V and J calls and clone size come from that table; D and trimming were worked out from the DNA. The sample has approximately 200,000 clones, 70% to 90% seen once. Specimen: peripheral blood. This TCR came from a man younger than 30 with active or convalescent COVID-19. This chain links TRBV9 with TRBJ2-7; 8 positions match TRBD1. Written as DNA, the CDR3 is TGTGCCAGCAGCCCCCGGACAGGGCCCTACGAGCAGTACTTC. Translating it yields CASSPRTGPYEQYF.